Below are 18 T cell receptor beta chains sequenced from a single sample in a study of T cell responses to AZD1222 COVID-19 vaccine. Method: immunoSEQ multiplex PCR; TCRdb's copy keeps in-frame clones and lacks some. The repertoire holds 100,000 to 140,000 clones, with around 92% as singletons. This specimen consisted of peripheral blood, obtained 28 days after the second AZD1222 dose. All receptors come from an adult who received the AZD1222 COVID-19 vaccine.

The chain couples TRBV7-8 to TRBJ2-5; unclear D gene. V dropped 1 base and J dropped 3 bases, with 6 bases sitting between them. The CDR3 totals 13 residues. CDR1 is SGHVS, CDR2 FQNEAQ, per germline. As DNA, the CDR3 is TGTGCCAGCAGCTTAGGGTTAAAAGAGACCCAGTACTTC. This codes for CASSLGLKETQYF. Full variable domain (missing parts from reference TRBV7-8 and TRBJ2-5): GAGVSQSPRYKVAKRGQDVALRCDPISGHVSLFWYQQALGQGPEFLTYFQNEAQLDKSGLPSDRFFAERPEGSVSTLKIQRTQQEDSAVYLCASSLGLKETQYFGPGTRLLVL.

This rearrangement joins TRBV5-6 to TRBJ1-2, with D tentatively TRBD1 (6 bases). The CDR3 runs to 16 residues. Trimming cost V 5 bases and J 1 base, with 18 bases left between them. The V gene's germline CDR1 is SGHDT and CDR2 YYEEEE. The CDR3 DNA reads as TGTGCCAGCAGGACGGGGGCGGTCTTAGATAACTATGGCTACACCTTC. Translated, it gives CASRTGAVLDNYGYTF.

This CDR3 reads CASSGQSNTGELFF. The CDR3 DNA sequence: TGCGCCAGTTCAGGACAGTCTAACACCGGGGAGCTGTTTTTT. The genes are TRBV10-1 and TRBJ2-2; weak D call: TRBD1 (6 bases). From germline, CDR1 is WNHNN and CDR2 SYGVQD (reference sequence). The CDR3 is made up of 14 amino acids. V was shortened by 9 bases and J by 2 bases, with 13 bases between the two germline ends.

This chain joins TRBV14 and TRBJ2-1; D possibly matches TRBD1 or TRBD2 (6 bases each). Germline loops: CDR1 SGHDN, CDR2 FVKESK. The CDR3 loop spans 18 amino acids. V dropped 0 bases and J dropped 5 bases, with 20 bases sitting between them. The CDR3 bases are TGTGCCAGCAGCCAAGATCTAGGTGGGGGGCCGGGTAACAATGAGCAGTTCTTC. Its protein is CASSQDLGGGPGNNEQFF.

CDR3 sequence: CASRLGTGSSTDTQYF. The CDR3 DNA follows: TGTGCCAGCAGACTCGGGACAGGGAGTAGCACAGATACGCAGTATTTT. The rearrangement uses TRBV7-9 and TRBJ2-3; 9 bases line up with TRBD1. The CDR3 covers 16 residues. V dropped 6 bases and J dropped 0; count of bases not matched to a gene: 7. Germline V gene sequence: CDR1 SEHNR, CDR2 FQNEAQ (reference sequence). Complete variable domain (other parts from reference TRBV7-9 and TRBJ2-3): DTGVSQNPRHKITKRGQNVTFRCDPISEHNRLYWYRQTLGQGPEFLTYFQNEAQLEKSRLLSDRFSAERPKGSFSTLEIQRTEQGDSAMYLCASRLGTGSSTDTQYFGPGTRLTVL.

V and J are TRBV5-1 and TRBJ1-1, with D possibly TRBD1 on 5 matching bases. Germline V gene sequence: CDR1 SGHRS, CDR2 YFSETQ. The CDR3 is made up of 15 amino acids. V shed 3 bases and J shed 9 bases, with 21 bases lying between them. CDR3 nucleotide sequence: TGCGCCAGCAGCTCAGAAATAAAGACAGTCGGGAAAGCTTTCTTT. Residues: CASSSEIKTVGKAFF. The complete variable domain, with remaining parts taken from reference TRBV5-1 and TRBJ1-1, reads KAGVTQTPRYLIKTRGQQVTLSCSPISGHRSVSWYQQTPGQGLQFLFEYFSETQRNKGNFPGRFSGRQFSNSRSEMNVSTLELGDSALYLCASSSEIKTVGKAFFGQGTRLTVV.

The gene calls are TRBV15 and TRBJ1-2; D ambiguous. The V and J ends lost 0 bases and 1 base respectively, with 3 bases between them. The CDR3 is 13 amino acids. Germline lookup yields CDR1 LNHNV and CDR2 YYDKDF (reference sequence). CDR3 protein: CATSREVNYGYTF. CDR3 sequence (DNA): TGTGCCACCAGCAGAGAAGTTAACTATGGCTACACCTTC.

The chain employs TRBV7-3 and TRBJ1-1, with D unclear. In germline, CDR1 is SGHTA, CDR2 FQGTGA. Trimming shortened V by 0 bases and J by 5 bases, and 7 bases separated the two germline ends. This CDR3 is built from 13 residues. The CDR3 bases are TGTGCCAGCAGCTTAACGGCTCTTACTGAAGCTTTCTTT. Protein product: CASSLTALTEAFF.

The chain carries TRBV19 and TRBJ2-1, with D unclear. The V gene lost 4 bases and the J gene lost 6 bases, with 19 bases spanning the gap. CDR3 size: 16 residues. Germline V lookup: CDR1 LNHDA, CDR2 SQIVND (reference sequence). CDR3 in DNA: TGTGCCAGTAGTACCTCCCTCTTTATAACGGGCAATGAGCAGTTCTTC. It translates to CASSTSLFITGNEQFF.

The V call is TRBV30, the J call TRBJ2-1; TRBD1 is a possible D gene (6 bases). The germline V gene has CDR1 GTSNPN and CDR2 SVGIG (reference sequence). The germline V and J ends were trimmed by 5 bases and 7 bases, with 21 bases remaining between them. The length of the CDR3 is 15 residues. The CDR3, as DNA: TGTGCCTGGTCAGACGGACAGTTTCCCATAAATGAGCAGTTCTTC. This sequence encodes CAWSDGQFPINEQFF.

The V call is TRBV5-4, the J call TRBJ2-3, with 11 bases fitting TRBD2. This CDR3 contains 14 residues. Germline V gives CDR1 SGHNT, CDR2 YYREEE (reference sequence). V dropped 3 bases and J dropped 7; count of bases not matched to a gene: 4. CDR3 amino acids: CASSSPSGGHTQYF. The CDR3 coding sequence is TGTGCCAGCAGCTCCCCTAGCGGGGGGCATACGCAGTATTTT.

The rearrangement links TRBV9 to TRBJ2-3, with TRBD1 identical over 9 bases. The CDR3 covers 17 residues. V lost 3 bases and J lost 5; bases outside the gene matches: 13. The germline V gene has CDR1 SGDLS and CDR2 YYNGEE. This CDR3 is CASSASGTGWSGDTQYF. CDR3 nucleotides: TGTGCCAGCAGCGCGTCCGGGACAGGGTGGTCAGGAGATACGCAGTATTTT.

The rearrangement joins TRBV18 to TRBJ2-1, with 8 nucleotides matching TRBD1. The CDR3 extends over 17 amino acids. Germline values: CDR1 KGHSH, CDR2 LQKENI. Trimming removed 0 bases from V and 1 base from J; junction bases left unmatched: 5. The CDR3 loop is CASSPPSTGASYNEQFF. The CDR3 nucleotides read TGTGCCAGCTCACCACCGTCGACAGGGGCTTCCTACAATGAGCAGTTCTTC.

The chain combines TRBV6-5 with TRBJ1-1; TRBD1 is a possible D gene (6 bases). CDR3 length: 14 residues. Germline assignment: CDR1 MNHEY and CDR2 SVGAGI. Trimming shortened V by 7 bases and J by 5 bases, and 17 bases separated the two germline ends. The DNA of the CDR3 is TGTGCCAGCAAAACCGGGACACTAAAGACTGAAGCTTTCTTT. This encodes CASKTGTLKTEAFF.

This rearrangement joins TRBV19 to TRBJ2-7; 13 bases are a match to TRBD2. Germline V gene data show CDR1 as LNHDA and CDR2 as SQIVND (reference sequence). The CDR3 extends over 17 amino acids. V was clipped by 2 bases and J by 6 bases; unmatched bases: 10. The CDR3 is CASSIPGLAGPAAEQYF. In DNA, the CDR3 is TGTGCCAGTAGTATACCGGGACTAGCGGGACCAGCCGCCGAGCAGTACTTC.

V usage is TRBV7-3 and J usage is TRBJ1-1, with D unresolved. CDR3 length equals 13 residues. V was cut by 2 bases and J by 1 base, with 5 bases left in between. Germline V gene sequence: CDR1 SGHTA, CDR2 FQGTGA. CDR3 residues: CASSLLWNTEAFF. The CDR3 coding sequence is TGTGCCAGCAGCTTACTTTGGAACACTGAAGCTTTCTTT.

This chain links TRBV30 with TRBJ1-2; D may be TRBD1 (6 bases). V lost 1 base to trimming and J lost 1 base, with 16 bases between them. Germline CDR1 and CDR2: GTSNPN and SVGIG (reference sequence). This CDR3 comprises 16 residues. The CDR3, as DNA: TGTGCCTGGAGTGGGGGCCTCGGACAGATTAACTATGGCTACACCTTC. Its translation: CAWSGGLGQINYGYTF.

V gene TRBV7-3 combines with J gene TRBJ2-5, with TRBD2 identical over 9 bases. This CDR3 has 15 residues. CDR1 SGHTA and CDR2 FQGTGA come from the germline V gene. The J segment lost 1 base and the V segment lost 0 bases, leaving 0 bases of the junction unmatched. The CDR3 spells CASSLTAGGQETQYF. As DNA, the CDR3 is TGTGCCAGCAGCTTAACAGCGGGGGGCCAAGAGACCCAGTACTTC.